This entry lists 21 T cell receptor beta chains sequenced from one sample in a study of shared clonotypes between healthy human individuals. Method: immunoSEQ multiplex PCR; TCRdb's copy keeps in-frame clones and lacks some. Here the sample spans about 2.3 million clones, under 95% being singletons. Sequenced material: naive CD4+ T cells from PBMCs. Documented subset: CD45RA+ positively selected. The source is a man between 18 and 29 years old in good health. Some clones in this sample may be carry-over from other donors' samples.

This rearrangement joins TRBV6-1 to TRBJ1-2; unclear D gene. Trimming took off 0 bases at V and 5 bases at J, with 10 bases between the two ends. In germline, CDR1 is MNHNS, CDR2 SASEGT. The CDR3 extends over 14 amino acids. CDR3 residues: CASSEAGISYGYTF. The CDR3 coding sequence is TGTGCCAGCAGTGAAGCGGGCATTTCGTATGGCTACACCTTC.

The V gene is TRBV28, the J gene TRBJ1-5; D might be TRBD1 (6 bases). The CDR3 is 18 amino acids. Per the germline V gene, CDR1 is MDHEN and CDR2 is SYDVKM. The V end lost 3 bases, the J end lost 8 bases, and 26 bases lay between the germline ends. The CDR3 loop is CASSFSILGGHGGEPQHF. In DNA, the CDR3 is TGTGCCAGCAGTTTCTCCATCTTAGGGGGGCACGGGGGCGAGCCCCAGCATTTT.

This chain connects TRBV28 to TRBJ1-5; D ambiguous. CDR1 is MDHEN, CDR2 SYDVKM, per germline. The CDR3 loop spans 17 amino acids. Trimming took off 8 bases at V and 0 bases at J, with 20 bases between the two ends. This CDR3 is CASPTPRGGRSNQPQHF. CDR3 sequence (DNA): TGTGCCAGCCCAACCCCGCGGGGTGGACGTAGCAATCAGCCCCAGCATTTT.

The gene calls are TRBV6-5 and TRBJ1-6, with TRBD1 as a possible D gene (6 bases). Germline CDR1 is MNHEY and CDR2 is SVGAGI. V lost 7 bases to trimming and J lost 12 bases, with 13 bases between them. The CDR3 contains 12 residues. This CDR3 is CASMDSFGPLHF. The CDR3 DNA reads TGTGCCAGCATGGACAGCTTTGGACCCCTCCACTTT.

The rearrangement joins TRBV7-9 to TRBJ2-7, with D possibly called TRBD1 or TRBD2 (6 bases each). This CDR3 has 15 residues. V lost 1 base, J lost 6 bases, and 16 bases lay in between. Germline CDR1 SEHNR, CDR2 FQNEAQ (reference sequence). The DNA for the CDR3 is TGTGCCAGCAGCTTAGTCTCCGGGGGCGCGGGCGAGCAGTACTTC. Its protein is CASSLVSGGAGEQYF.

The chain uses TRBV19 and TRBJ2-1, with 8 bases aligning to TRBD2. The CDR3 totals 15 residues. The V gene end was trimmed by 6 bases and the J gene end by 4 bases; junction bases not matched to a gene: 8. Germline lookup yields CDR1 LNHDA and CDR2 SQIVND (reference sequence). In DNA, the CDR3 is TGTGCCAGTAGGCCGAGGCGGGAGGTATACAATGAGCAGTTCTTC. It is translated as CASRPRREVYNEQFF.

The gene calls are TRBV20-1 and TRBJ1-2; no clear D. CDR1 is DFQATT and CDR2 is SNEGSKA in the germline V gene (reference sequence). Trimming pared 7 bases from V and 4 bases from J, leaving 4 bases between. This CDR3 comprises 9 residues. The CDR3: CSGGYGYTF. CDR3 DNA: TGCAGTGGGGGCTATGGCTACACCTTC.

The CDR3 DNA reads TGTGCCAGCAGCTTAGGTTTGGGACAGGGCTCCACCGGGGAGCTGTTTTTT. It encodes CASSLGLGQGSTGELFF. The chain has TRBV11-2 and TRBJ2-2; TRBD1 aligns across 9 bases. The germline V gene has CDR1 SGHAT and CDR2 FQNNGV. This CDR3 region has 17 residues. Unmatched junction bases numbered 7, after V lost 1 base and J lost 4 bases.

The J gene is TRBJ1-2, the V gene TRBV2, with TRBD1 as a possible D gene (5 bases). Germline CDR1 SNHLY, CDR2 FYNNEI. CDR3 length: 13 residues. V was pared by 5 bases and J by 7 bases, with 14 bases between. The CDR3 spells CASSQRGASGYTF. The CDR3 nucleotides read TGTGCCAGCAGTCAAAGAGGGGCCAGTGGCTACACCTTC.

The rearrangement links TRBV18 to TRBJ1-3, with 8 bases lining up with TRBD1. The germline V gene has CDR1 KGHSH and CDR2 LQKENI. The ends lost 3 bases at V and 2 bases at J; junction bases unmatched: 9. The CDR3 runs 17 residues. CDR3 bases: TGTGCCAGCTCACCGCTTCCGGGACAGGCAACTGGAAACACCATATATTTT. Its protein is CASSPLPGQATGNTIYF.

This clone was observed a single time. The chain couples TRBV5-1 to TRBJ2-2; D possibly corresponds to TRBD2 (6 bases). This CDR3 contains 17 residues. Per the germline V gene, CDR1 is SGHRS and CDR2 is YFSETQ. V was pared by 1 base and J by 4 bases, with 17 bases between. For the CDR3, the DNA is TGCGCCAGCAGCTTGACTAGCTCCATCCTTAGCACCGGGGAGCTGTTTTTT. Its protein product is CASSLTSSILSTGELFF.

The chain employs TRBV2 and TRBJ2-5; TRBD2 might be the D (6 bases). The assigned J gene may be wrong: the sequence end matches TRBJ2-7 better. Per germline, CDR1 SNHLY and CDR2 FYNNEI. This CDR3 has 12 residues. DNA of the CDR3: TGTGCCAGCACCCTGGAGGGGAACGAGCAGTACTTC. This encodes CASTLEGNEQYF.

The genes are TRBV28 and TRBJ1-2, with 7 bases matching TRBD1. This CDR3 has 14 amino acids. Germline loops: CDR1 MDHEN, CDR2 SYDVKM. Trimming cost V 1 base and J 8 bases; bases outside gene matches: 7. The CDR3 region has the DNA TGTGCCAGCAGTTTATCCGGACAGGTTAGGGGCTACACCTTC. Translated, it gives CASSLSGQVRGYTF.

The chain carries TRBV5-1 and TRBJ2-1, with D hard to call. This CDR3 contains 13 residues. CDR1 is SGHRS and CDR2 is YFSETQ in the germline V gene. V shed 4 bases and J shed 10 bases, with 15 bases lying between them. The CDR3 nucleotides read TGCGCCAGCAGCCCGGGTTCGGTGGTCGAGCAGTTCTTC. Translation: CASSPGSVVEQFF.

This chain joins TRBV9 and TRBJ2-3, with TRBD2 matching 7 bases. V shed 4 bases and J 1 base; nucleotides not matched to a gene: 6. Germline CDR1 reads SGDLS; CDR2 reads YYNGEE. This CDR3 has 15 amino acids. CDR3 nucleotides: TGTGCCAGCAGCAGCCGACGGGAGGGCACAGATACGCAGTATTTT. This sequence encodes CASSSRREGTDTQYF. The whole variable domain, remainder taken from reference TRBV9 and TRBJ2-3, is DSGVTQTPKHLITATGQRVTLRCSPRSGDLSVYWYQQSLDQGLQFLIQYYNGEERAKGNILERFSAQQFPDLHSELNLSSLELGDSALYFCASSSRREGTDTQYFGPGTRLTVL.

The chain recombines TRBV4-3 with TRBJ2-3; perhaps TRBD1 as D (7 bases). CDR3 size: 15 residues. The germline V gene has CDR1 LGHNA and CDR2 YSLEER. V was pared by 1 base and J by 3 bases, with 11 bases between. The CDR3 sequence is CASSQVSGGTDTQYF. The DNA of the CDR3 is TGCGCCAGCAGCCAAGTGTCAGGGGGGACAGATACGCAGTATTTT.

The chain uses TRBV7-2 and TRBJ1-3, with D uncertain. The CDR3 is 14 residues long. CDR1 and CDR2 from the germline V gene are SGHTA and FQGNSA. Trimming left V 0 bases short and J 2 bases short, with 5 bases between. The CDR3 here is CASSLALPGNTIYF. The CDR3 DNA sequence: TGTGCCAGCAGCTTAGCCTTACCTGGAAACACCATATATTTT. The entire variable domain, with the rest obtained from reference TRBV7-2 and TRBJ1-3, is as follows: GAGVSQSPSNKVTEKGKDVELRCDPISGHTALYWYRQSLGQGLEFLIYFQGNSAPDKSGLPSDRFSAERTGGSVSTLTIQRTQQEDSAVYLCASSLALPGNTIYFGEGSWLTVV.

The V gene is TRBV11-2, the J gene TRBJ2-7; weak D call: TRBD1 (5 bases). The CDR3 loop spans 14 amino acids. Germline CDR1 and CDR2: SGHAT and FQNNGV. V lost 0 bases and J 3 bases, leaving 9 bases between the germline ends. The CDR3 nucleotides are TGTGCCAGCAGCTTAGATCCAGACAGCTACGAGCAGTACTTC. This gives the protein CASSLDPDSYEQYF. Complete variable domain (other parts from reference TRBV11-2 and TRBJ2-7): EAGVAQSPRYKIIEKRQSVAFWCNPISGHATLYWYQQILGQGPKLLIQFQNNGVVDDSQLPKDRFSAERLKGVDSTLKIQPAKLEDSAVYLCASSLDPDSYEQYFGPGTRLTVT.

Comment on this clone: Mismatch with germline at one junction end may stem from a read error. The V gene is TRBV29-1, the J gene TRBJ1-1, with a tentative D call TRBD1 (6 bases). From germline, CDR1 is SQVTM and CDR2 ANQGSEA. The CDR3 has 12 amino acids. The CDR3 DNA follows: TGCAGCGGTGAACAGGGAGTAGGTGAAGCTTTCTTT. The encoded protein is CSGEQGVGEAFF.

This rearrangement joins TRBV25-1 to TRBJ2-1; the D is unclear. This CDR3 comprises 15 residues. In germline, CDR1 is MGHDK, CDR2 SYGVNS. V was shortened by 3 bases and J by 0 bases, with 9 bases between the two germline ends. CDR3 loop: CASSEDGSSYNEQFF. CDR3 nucleotide sequence: TGTGCCAGCAGTGAGGACGGTAGCTCCTACAATGAGCAGTTCTTC.

The rearrangement joins TRBV6-6 to TRBJ1-1; D is ambiguous. Germline V gives CDR1 MNHNY, CDR2 SVGAGI (reference sequence). The V and J ends lost 2 bases and 7 bases respectively, with 11 bases between them. CDR3 length equals 13 residues. This CDR3 reads CASSYPGPSEAFF. The DNA for the CDR3 is TGTGCCAGCAGTTACCCAGGACCAAGTGAAGCTTTCTTT.